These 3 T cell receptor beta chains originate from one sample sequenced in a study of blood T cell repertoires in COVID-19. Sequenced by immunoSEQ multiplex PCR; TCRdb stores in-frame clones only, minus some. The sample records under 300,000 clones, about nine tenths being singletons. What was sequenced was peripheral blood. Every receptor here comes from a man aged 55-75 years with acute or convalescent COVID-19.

The CDR3 protein is CASKQSQGTYEQYF. CDR3 nucleotides: TGTGCCAGCAAACAGTCACAGGGTACGTACGAGCAGTACTTC. The chain carries TRBV6-5 and TRBJ2-7; tentative D call: TRBD1 (6 bases). This CDR3 has 14 amino acids. The germline CDR1 and CDR2 sequences are MNHEY and SVGAGI. V dropped 7 bases and J dropped 4 bases, with 17 bases sitting between them.

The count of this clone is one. CDR3 in DNA: TGTGCTAGTGGTTTGGAACAGGCTTTCAGATATAATTCACCCCTCCACTTT. Translated, it gives CASGLEQAFRYNSPLHF. The chain has TRBV12-5 and TRBJ1-6; possible D gene TRBD1, 5 bases. This CDR3 has 17 residues. The V end was cut by 1 base, the J end by 4 bases, with 14 bases between. Per germline, CDR1 LGHNT and CDR2 FRNRAP.

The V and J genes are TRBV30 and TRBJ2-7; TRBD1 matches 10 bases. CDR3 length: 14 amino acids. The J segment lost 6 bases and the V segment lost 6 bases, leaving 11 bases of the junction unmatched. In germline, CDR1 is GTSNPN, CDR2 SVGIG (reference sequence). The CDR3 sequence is CACTTGTGEGEQYF. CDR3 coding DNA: TGTGCCTGCACTACCGGGACAGGGGAAGGCGAGCAGTACTTC.